Each of the 20 T cell receptor beta chains below was sequenced from the same sample in a study of OX40 agonist ivuxolimab in advanced cancers. Data came from immunoSEQ multiplex PCR; TCRdb stores just in-frame clones and leaves some out. The repertoire holds under 85,000 clones, with around 82% as singletons. Sequencing used CD4+ or CD8+ T cells sorted from blood, obtained in a trial of the OX40 agonist ivuxolimab. The receptors shown here come from an adult with an advanced solid tumor such as melanoma, head and neck, liver or kidney cancer.

The chain has TRBV19 and TRBJ2-7, with D maybe TRBD1 (6 bases). The CDR3 has 16 amino acids. Germline CDR1 reads LNHDA; CDR2 reads SQIVND (reference sequence). V gave up 5 bases and J gave up 4 bases, with 21 bases separating them. The CDR3 spells CASSPPPGRTAYEQYF. Here the CDR3 DNA reads TGTGCCAGTAGTCCTCCTCCGGGACGGACAGCGTACGAGCAGTACTTC.

This clone was detected only once. The genes are TRBV11-3 and TRBJ2-1, with D perhaps matching TRBD2 (5 bases). Germline V gene sequence: CDR1 SGHNT, CDR2 YENEEA. This CDR3 is 12 amino acids long. Deletions cut 3 bases from V and 10 bases from J, with 10 bases between. CDR3 DNA sequence: TGTGCCAGCAGCTTTGCGGGTGGGGAGCAGTTCTTC. It is translated as CASSFAGGEQFF.

The genes are TRBV5-1 and TRBJ2-7, with D tentatively TRBD2 (5 bases). CDR3 length: 14 residues. Germline values: CDR1 SGHRS, CDR2 YFSETQ. The germline V and J ends were trimmed by 0 bases and 1 base, with 8 bases remaining between them. CDR3 nucleotides: TGCGCCAGCAGCTTGGTCGCGGGTTCCTACGAGCAGTACTTC. This translates into CASSLVAGSYEQYF.

This chain connects TRBV5-1 to TRBJ1-1; 7 positions match TRBD1. CDR3 size: 13 residues. The germline CDR1 and CDR2 sequences are SGHRS and YFSETQ. V trimming: 4 bases; J trimming: 4 bases; junction bases outside the gene matches: 4. The CDR3, as DNA: TGCGCCAGCAGCACACAGGGGAGCACTGAAGCTTTCTTT. Encoded protein: CASSTQGSTEAFF.

This chain links TRBV5-5 with TRBJ1-5; weak D call: TRBD1 (6 bases). The CDR3 runs to 14 residues. The germline V gene has CDR1 SGHKS and CDR2 YYEKEE (reference sequence). Trimming stripped 3 bases from V and 2 bases from J, with 9 bases between. The CDR3 region is CASSWGGGNQPQHF. The CDR3 nucleotides are TGTGCCAGCAGCTGGGGGGGCGGCAATCAGCCCCAGCATTTT. Combining the CDR3 with reference TRBV5-5 and TRBJ1-5 gives the whole variable domain DAGVTQSPTHLIKTRGQQVTLRCSPISGHKSVSWYQQVLGQGPQFIFQYYEKEERGRGNFPDRFSARQFPNYSSELNVNALLLGDSALYLCASSWGGGNQPQHFGDGTRLSIL.

The J gene is TRBJ2-2, the V gene TRBV2; TRBD1 agrees at 8 bases. J lost 0 bases, V lost 4 bases, and 4 bases had no gene match. Germline lookup yields CDR1 SNHLY and CDR2 FYNNEI. CDR3 length: 16 residues. The DNA of the CDR3 is TGTGCCAGCAGTGGACAGGGGACTGCGAACACCGGGGAGCTGTTTTTT. It encodes CASSGQGTANTGELFF.

The rearrangement links TRBV7-2 to TRBJ1-2, with unresolved D. The CDR3 consists of 11 residues. Germline CDR1 SGHTA, CDR2 FQGNSA. V dropped 5 bases and J dropped 8 bases, with 9 bases sitting between them. The CDR3 reads CASSRSEGYTF. The CDR3 nucleotides are TGTGCCAGCAGCCGATCTGAGGGCTACACCTTC.

V gene TRBV20-1 combines with J gene TRBJ2-7; D unresolved. CDR3 length: 10 residues. Germline CDR1 and CDR2: DFQATT and SNEGSKA (reference sequence). V was clipped by 1 base and J by 4 bases, with 2 bases between them. The CDR3 sequence: CSARGYEQYF. The DNA of the CDR3 is TGCAGTGCTAGAGGATACGAGCAGTACTTC.

This chain joins TRBV7-3 and TRBJ2-1; D is perhaps TRBD1 (5 bases). Trimming removed 5 bases from V and 5 bases from J, with 10 bases in between. The CDR3 loop spans 13 amino acids. Germline V CDR1 and CDR2: SGHTA, FQGTGA. CDR3 residues: CASSLGHNNEQFF. Written as DNA, the CDR3 is TGTGCCAGCAGCCTCGGACACAACAATGAGCAGTTCTTC.

The chain links TRBV18 to TRBJ2-1; D might be TRBD1 (6 bases). From germline, CDR1 is KGHSH and CDR2 LQKENI. CDR3 length: 14 amino acids. V shed 5 bases and J shed 3 bases, with 11 bases lying between them. CDR3 DNA: TGTGCCAGCTCAAAAACAGGGAACTACAATGAGCAGTTCTTC. Translation gives CASSKTGNYNEQFF.

The V call is TRBV5-6, the J call TRBJ2-1, with D unresolved. The CDR3 covers 15 residues. Germline V gene sequence: CDR1 SGHDT, CDR2 YYEEEE. Trimming shortened V by 0 bases and J by 4 bases, and 11 bases separated the two germline ends. CDR3 protein: CASSLALTGYNEQFF. CDR3 sequence (DNA): TGTGCCAGCAGCTTGGCACTGACGGGTTACAATGAGCAGTTCTTC.

In DNA, the CDR3 is TGTGCCAGCAGCTTTGGCAGGGCAGAGACCCAGTACTTC. Its translation is CASSFGRAETQYF. This chain connects TRBV11-1 to TRBJ2-5, with D perhaps TRBD1 (5 bases). The length of the CDR3 is 13 residues. Trimming shortened V by 3 bases and J by 4 bases, and 9 bases separated the two germline ends. Germline values: CDR1 SGHAT, CDR2 FQDESV (reference sequence).

This sequence joins TRBV7-2 and TRBJ2-3; D not certain. The germline V gene has CDR1 SGHTA and CDR2 FQGNSA. V was shortened by 3 bases and J by 0 bases, with 4 bases between the two germline ends. This CDR3 has 13 residues. The CDR3 sequence: CASSFSSTDTQYF. The CDR3, as DNA: TGTGCCAGCAGCTTTTCGAGCACAGATACGCAGTATTTT.

This chain connects TRBV19 to TRBJ2-1, with 8 positions matching TRBD1. This CDR3 region has 18 residues. From germline, CDR1 is LNHDA and CDR2 SQIVND (reference sequence). Trimming removed 0 bases from V and 7 bases from J; junction bases left unmatched: 14. CDR3 amino acids: CASSIDLQSGGLGNEQFF. The CDR3 nucleotides are TGTGCCAGTAGTATAGACCTTCAGTCAGGGGGCCTAGGGAATGAGCAGTTCTTC.

The rearrangement joins TRBV11-3 to TRBJ2-7; D might be TRBD2 (6 bases). The CDR3 contains 14 residues. The V end was cut by 5 bases, the J end by 5 bases, with 16 bases between. Germline V gene lookup returns CDR1 SGHNT and CDR2 YENEEA. The CDR3 DNA is TGTGCCAGCAGCCGGTCACTAGCTTCTCACGAGCAGTACTTC. This codes for CASSRSLASHEQYF.

The V and J genes are TRBV25-1 and TRBJ2-3; 10 bases map to TRBD2. The CDR3 contains 16 residues. Germline CDR1 is MGHDK and CDR2 is SYGVNS. J was trimmed by 2 bases and V by 6 bases; bases with no gene match: 8. The CDR3 bases are TGTGCCAGCAGCGCCTGGACTAGCGGAAACACAGATACGCAGTATTTT. Residues: CASSAWTSGNTDTQYF. The whole variable domain, filled in from reference TRBV25-1 and TRBJ2-3, reads EADIYQTPRYLVIGTGKKITLECSQTMGHDKMYWYQQDPGMELHLIHYSYGVNSTEKGDLSSESTVSRIRTEHFPLTLESARPSHTSQYLCASSAWTSGNTDTQYFGPGTRLTVL.

The chain employs TRBV7-2 and TRBJ1-2, with 8 positions matching TRBD1. V dropped 5 bases and J dropped 2; count of bases not matched to a gene: 13. CDR1 SGHTA and CDR2 FQGNSA come from the germline V gene. The CDR3 runs 17 residues. The CDR3 region is CASSPGTGGGVNYGYTF. CDR3 coding DNA: TGTGCCAGCAGCCCCGGGACAGGAGGAGGGGTGAACTATGGCTACACCTTC.

This chain connects TRBV11-3 to TRBJ1-4, with D unresolved. V was clipped by 5 bases and J by 4 bases, with 5 bases between them. The germline V gene encodes CDR1 SGHNT and CDR2 YENEEA. This CDR3 is built from 12 residues. CDR3 nucleotide sequence: TGTGCCAGCAGCCTCGGTAATGAAAAACTGTTTTTT. This encodes CASSLGNEKLFF.

The J gene is TRBJ1-1, the V gene TRBV27; no clear D gene. V was pared by 2 bases and J by 4 bases, with 17 bases between. Looked up from germline, CDR1 is MNHEY and CDR2 is SMNVEV (reference sequence). This CDR3 region has 16 residues. The CDR3 DNA reads as TGTGCCAGCAGTTTACGCCCCCCCCGACCGGGCACTGAAGCTTTCTTT. Its translation is CASSLRPPRPGTEAFF.

The chain couples TRBV5-4 to TRBJ2-7, with D perhaps being TRBD1 or TRBD2 (6 bases each). Between the trimmed V and J ends, which lost 0 bases and 7 bases, there was a span of 17 bases. Germline lookup yields CDR1 SGHNT and CDR2 YYREEE (reference sequence). CDR3 length equals 15 residues. The CDR3 region has the DNA TGTGCCAGCAGCTTGGACACAGGGACTTCTCGGGAGCAGTACTTC. As protein: CASSLDTGTSREQYF.